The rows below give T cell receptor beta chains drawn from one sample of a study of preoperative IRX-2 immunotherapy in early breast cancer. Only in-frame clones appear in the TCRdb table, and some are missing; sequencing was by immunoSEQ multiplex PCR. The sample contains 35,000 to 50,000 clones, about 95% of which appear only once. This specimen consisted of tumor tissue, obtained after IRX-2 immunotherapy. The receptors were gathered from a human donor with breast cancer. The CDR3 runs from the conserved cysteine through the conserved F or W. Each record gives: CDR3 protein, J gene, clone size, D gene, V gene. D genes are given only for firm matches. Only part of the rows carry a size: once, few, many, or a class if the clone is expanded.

CAIRGQGNHEQYF | TRBJ2-7 | NA | TRBD1 | TRBV10-3
CASRDSFKAFF | TRBJ1-1 | NA | NA | TRBV4-2
CASSYGPEAYEQYF | TRBJ2-7 | NA | NA | TRBV6-6
CATSRVGRDQPQHF | TRBJ1-5 | NA | NA | TRBV15
CASSGRLAGGTDTQYF | TRBJ2-3 | once | TRBD2 | TRBV7-2
CASSHRLAGVWKQYF | TRBJ2-7 | NA | TRBD2 | TRBV7-9
CASSSGTVGVGQPQHF | TRBJ1-5 | once | TRBD1 | TRBV6-6
CASRWDSLSETQYF | TRBJ2-5 | NA | TRBD1 | TRBV27
CATSQEPKMNTEAFF | TRBJ1-1 | NA | NA | TRBV15
CASSFRAGVGTDTQYF | TRBJ2-3 | NA | TRBD2 | TRBV11-2
CSVVGGDRGSDTQYF | TRBJ2-3 | NA | TRBD1 | TRBV29-1
CASSGGTGVGYTF | TRBJ1-2 | NA | TRBD1 | TRBV6-5
CATSRDRKGNTEAFF | TRBJ1-1 | NA | NA | TRBV15
CASKMGPSYEQYF | TRBJ2-7 | once | NA | TRBV2
CASSVGAENTIYF | TRBJ1-3 | NA | NA | TRBV9
CASSTQTIWGTNEKLFF | TRBJ1-4 | NA | NA | TRBV7-2
CASSNPEGLYGYTF | TRBJ1-2 | once | NA | TRBV28
CASRERPTGFTQYF | TRBJ2-3 | NA | NA | TRBV6-5
CTSSQANQGLDAETQYF | TRBJ2-5 | NA | NA | TRBV1
CASSSNTGELFF | TRBJ2-2 | few | NA | TRBV7-3
CASSLSLGQGDEKLFF | TRBJ1-4 | NA | TRBD1 | TRBV28
CASSFLGLAGAEQYF | TRBJ2-7 | NA | TRBD2 | TRBV7-2
CASSLETGVGNEQFF | TRBJ2-1 | NA | TRBD1 | TRBV11-3
CASSQGAATYEQYF | TRBJ2-7 | NA | NA | TRBV14
CASGSDAETQYF | TRBJ2-5 | NA | NA | TRBV12-5
CASTAVGPRLGETQYF | TRBJ2-5 | NA | NA | TRBV28
CASRFLGRERAYNEQFF | TRBJ2-1 | NA | TRBD2 | TRBV27
CASTTWDRQETQYF | TRBJ2-5 | NA | TRBD1 | TRBV7-9
CASSSGGPSSGNTIYF | TRBJ1-3 | NA | NA | TRBV28
CASTSGGTYEQYF | TRBJ2-7 | NA | NA | TRBV28
CASQGAGAAQYF | TRBJ2-5 | NA | NA | TRBV2
CASNLGLGGSGANVLTF | TRBJ2-6 | NA | NA | TRBV11-2
CASSHNTGELFF | TRBJ2-2 | once | NA | TRBV4-1
CASSASLATNEKLFF | TRBJ1-4 | NA | NA | TRBV7-9
CASSSTGGRDGYTF | TRBJ1-2 | once | TRBD1 | TRBV5-6
CAINPWGTQGTDTQYF | TRBJ2-3 | NA | TRBD1 | TRBV10-3
CASSQSRDTYSYNEQFF | TRBJ2-1 | NA | NA | TRBV4-2
CASSFRLAFSYEQYF | TRBJ2-7 | NA | NA | TRBV27
CASSWSRTANTEAFF | TRBJ1-1 | NA | NA | TRBV6-5
CASSETGDLDTEAFF | TRBJ1-1 | once | TRBD1 | TRBV7-2
CASSQGNRGETQYF | TRBJ2-5 | once | NA | TRBV4-1
CASASGRSRDTQYF | TRBJ2-3 | once | TRBD2 | TRBV5-4
CASSSRDRTSGSTDTQYF | TRBJ2-3 | NA | TRBD2 | TRBV7-3
CASSKAGGFTDTQYF | TRBJ2-3 | NA | TRBD2 | TRBV5-1
CASSSGQFSYEQYF | TRBJ2-7 | NA | NA | TRBV28
CASSSGTGAYEQYF | TRBJ2-7 | NA | TRBD1 | TRBV7-3
CASSDRAAQYF | TRBJ2-3 | NA | NA | TRBV28
CASSLVPQGYNYGYTF | TRBJ1-2 | NA | NA | TRBV28
CASREDSRSNQPQHF | TRBJ1-5 | NA | NA | TRBV6-6
CSGGRGPGNEQFF | TRBJ2-1 | once | NA | TRBV29-1
CASSLRDRTDNSPLHF | TRBJ1-6 | NA | NA | TRBV4-2
CASNLPGRNTEAFF | TRBJ1-1 | once | NA | TRBV6-6
CASSLWGGSYNEQFF | TRBJ2-1 | NA | NA | TRBV28
CAISDSQDRVSTEAFF | TRBJ1-1 | NA | NA | TRBV10-3